The 11 T cell receptor beta chains given below trace back to one sample, sequenced in a study of identical twins. TCRdb analysed the 5' RACE reads with MiXCR anew, one entry per CDR3 protein. Of around 490,000 distinct CDR3 sequences detected, roughly an eighth appear once; the ten largest clones hold approximately 0.98%. The sample also formed part of further work on yellow fever vaccine responses in identical twins.

Sequenced material: CD4+ T cells sorted from blood. The receptors come from a woman aged 18-35 years in good health.

This rearrangement joins TRBV9 to TRBJ2-5; D is unresolved. V dropped 4 bases and J dropped 5 bases, with 15 bases sitting between them. Germline V gene sequence: CDR1 SGDLS, CDR2 YYNGEE. This CDR3 comprises 14 residues. The chain's CDR3 is CASSPRALGETQYF. The CDR3 DNA follows: TGTGCCAGCAGCCCCCGGGCGTTGGGCGAGACCCAGTACTTC.

This clonotype was recorded at least ten times. The V call is TRBV7-8, the J call TRBJ2-7; 8 nucleotides agree with TRBD1. Germline lookup yields CDR1 SGHVS and CDR2 FQNEAQ. V trimming: 5 bases; J trimming: 7 bases; junction bases outside the gene matches: 10. CDR3 size: 14 residues. CDR3 DNA: TGTGCCAGCAGCCCGACCTTGGACAGGGAGGAGCAGTACTTC. It is translated as CASSPTLDREEQYF.

The chain is built from TRBV18 and TRBJ2-3; D not certain. Trimming removed 0 bases at V and 0 bases at J, with 16 bases between. The germline V gene has CDR1 KGHSH and CDR2 LQKENI. The CDR3 covers 18 residues. The CDR3 protein is CASSPPGKPELSTDTQYF. DNA of the CDR3: TGTGCCAGCTCACCACCAGGTAAACCAGAACTGAGCACAGATACGCAGTATTTT.

This chain joins TRBV5-4 and TRBJ2-2; 7 bases are shared with TRBD2. Trimming took 1 base from V and 6 from J; bases not matched to a gene: 9. This CDR3 has 16 amino acids. From germline, CDR1 is SGHNT and CDR2 YYREEE (reference sequence). The CDR3 DNA is TGTGCCAGCAGCTTGCGCCCTGGACTAGATGCCGGGGAGCTGTTTTTT. This gives the protein CASSLRPGLDAGELFF.

This clonotype was recorded many times. Germline is not matched at one junction end, which may reflect a read error. V and J are TRBV5-1 and TRBJ2-5; D call uncertain. Germline V gene sequence: CDR1 SGHRS, CDR2 YFSETQ. The CDR3 loop spans 13 amino acids. The chain's CDR3 is CASSLGREETQYF. The DNA of the CDR3 is TGTGCCAGCAGCTTAGGTAGAGAGGAGACCCAGTACTTC.

This clonotype was detected many times. This sequence joins TRBV7-2 and TRBJ2-5; no clear D gene. The V end was cut by 4 bases, the J end by 4 bases, with 7 bases between. The CDR3 is made up of 12 amino acids. Germline V lookup: CDR1 SGHTA, CDR2 FQGNSA. The CDR3 here is CASSSNRETQYF. CDR3 bases: TGTGCCAGCAGCTCGAACAGAGAGACCCAGTACTTC.

This clonotype was detected only a few times. The J gene is TRBJ2-1, the V gene TRBV20-1; possible D gene TRBD2, 6 bases. There are 16 residues in the CDR3. The germline V gene encodes CDR1 DFQATT and CDR2 SNEGSKA (reference sequence). The V end lost 0 bases, the J end lost 0 bases, and 12 bases lay between the germline ends. The CDR3 reads CSAREQRASSYNEQFF. CDR3 DNA: TGCAGTGCTAGAGAACAGCGGGCAAGCTCCTACAATGAGCAGTTCTTC.

The chain is built from TRBV20-1 and TRBJ2-7, with D unclear. Germline CDR1 is DFQATT and CDR2 is SNEGSKA (reference sequence). The germline V and J ends were trimmed by 3 bases and 4 bases, with 13 bases remaining between them. The CDR3 spans 13 residues. The CDR3 is CSARTMTVYEQYF. In nucleotides, the CDR3 is TGCAGTGCTAGGACGATGACGGTTTACGAGCAGTACTTC.

This sequence joins TRBV2 and TRBJ2-7; tentatively, D is TRBD2 (5 bases). CDR3 length equals 13 residues. The germline V gene has CDR1 SNHLY and CDR2 FYNNEI. V lost 8 bases and J 2 bases, leaving 13 bases between the germline ends. The CDR3 region has the DNA TGTGCCAGCTCCCGAAGGGAGACCTACGAGCAGTACTTC. This translates into CASSRRETYEQYF.

The genes are TRBV24-1 and TRBJ2-1, with 10 bases lining up with TRBD2. Trimming removed 7 bases from V and 5 bases from J; junction bases left unmatched: 4. CDR3 size: 14 residues. CDR1 KGHDR and CDR2 SFDVKD come from the germline V gene. In nucleotides, the CDR3 is TGTGCCACCAGCAGGACTAGCGGCAACAATGAGCAGTTCTTC. Protein product: CATSRTSGNNEQFF.

The chain uses TRBV28 and TRBJ2-1; D is perhaps TRBD2 (6 bases). This CDR3 contains 14 residues. Trimming left V 7 bases short and J 6 bases short, with 16 bases between. CDR1 and CDR2 from the germline V gene are MDHEN and SYDVKM. In DNA form, the CDR3 reads TGTGCCAGCATTGTGACTAGACCGAGCAATGAGCAGTTCTTC. Translated: CASIVTRPSNEQFF.